The rows below give T cell receptor beta chains drawn from one sample of a study of shared clonotypes between healthy human individuals. Data came from immunoSEQ multiplex PCR; TCRdb stores just in-frame clones and leaves some out. This sample yields 2 million to 3 million clones, of which approximately 90% are seen a single time; around 0.14% belongs to the top ten. The sample comprised naive CD4+ T cells sorted from blood. The receptors come from a man between 18 and 29 years old in good health. Both conserved end residues are part of each CDR3. A D gene is named only where the DNA matches it firmly. Size values are once, few and many counts, or a class for expanded clones, and some rows have none.

J gene,clone size,V gene,D gene,CDR3 DNA,CDR3 protein
TRBJ1-6,once,TRBV6-5,.,TGTGCCAGCAGTTACCTCAGGGGCCCAAATTCACCCCTCCACTTT,CASSYLRGPNSPLHF
TRBJ1-2,.,TRBV19,TRBD1,TGTGCCAGTAGTACGGACAGGGGAGGTTGGACCTTC,CASSTDRGGWTF
TRBJ2-7,.,TRBV6-1,.,TGTGCCAGCATTTTCATTCGGGGCGGGTACGAGCAGTACTTC,CASIFIRGGYEQYF
TRBJ1-1,.,TRBV30,.,TGTGCCTGGAGGCCGGGACACGGAATGAACACTGAAGCTTTCTTT,CAWRPGHGMNTEAFF
TRBJ2-6,.,TRBV19,TRBD1,TGTGCCAGTAGTTCCACAGGGGTCCTTGGGGCCAACGTCCTGACTTTC,CASSSTGVLGANVLTF
TRBJ2-7,once,TRBV19,.,TGTGCCAGTAGTATTACCCTGGGGGTAGGATCCCTCGAGCAGTACTTC,CASSITLGVGSLEQYF
TRBJ1-5,.,TRBV6-1,.,TGTGCCAGCAGGGACATGCCGCATCAGCCCCAGCATTTT,CASRDMPHQPQHF
TRBJ2-2,once,TRBV7-8,.,TGTGCCAGCACCACCCCGACGGTCGGGGGCAGAACCGGGGAGCTGTTTTTT,CASTTPTVGGRTGELFF
TRBJ2-7,.,TRBV6-1,TRBD2,TGTGCCAGCAGTGCTAGCGGGTTAACCTACGAGCAGTACTTC,CASSASGLTYEQYF
TRBJ2-3,.,TRBV28,.,TGTGCCAGCAGTGACACAGGGAACACAGATACGCAGTATTTT,CASSDTGNTDTQYF
TRBJ2-7,.,TRBV28,TRBD1,TGTGCCAGCAGTTCCGGGACAGGGACACCCTACGAGCAGTACTTC,CASSSGTGTPYEQYF